These 20 T cell receptor beta chains came from one sample sequenced in a study of vaccination and CD4 T cells after COVID-19. Treatment meaning: approximately 9-day PBMC culture with coronavirus spike peptide pools or control peptides (ViraFEST assay). Antigens for these TCRs are unknown. Cultured CD4+ T cells had their DNA profiled by the Oncomine TCR Beta short-read assay. Via MiXCR, TCRdb re-called the PCR reads, giving one row per CDR3 protein. Of roughly 14,000 distinct CDR3 sequences listed, about 35% are singletons. The sequenced sample consisted of cultured CD4+ T cells from blood. The receptor source for this set is a human donor with COVID-19.

This clonotype was picked up a small number of times. The chain uses TRBV10-3 and TRBJ2-3, with unresolved D. V was shortened by 7 bases and J by 2 bases, with 10 bases between the two germline ends. Germline V gene lookup returns CDR1 ENHRY and CDR2 SYGVKD. The CDR3 covers 13 residues. The CDR3 spells CAITGRDTDTQYF. CDR3 DNA sequence: TGTGCCATCACGGGCAGAGACACAGATACGCAGTATTTT.

V gene TRBV9 combines with J gene TRBJ2-5; weak D call: TRBD2 (5 bases). The germline V gene has CDR1 SGDLS and CDR2 YYNGEE. The V end lost 4 bases, the J end lost 4 bases, and 17 bases lay between the germline ends. The length of the CDR3 is 15 residues. The CDR3 sequence: CASSLIQGGGETQYF. DNA of the CDR3: TGTGCCAGCAGCCTAATCCAAGGCGGAGGAGAGACCCAGTACTTC.

This clonotype was seen more than once but under ten times. The chain recombines TRBV6-1 with TRBJ2-7; TRBD2 matches at 9 bases. Looked up from germline, CDR1 is MNHNS and CDR2 is SASEGT. The CDR3 is 15 amino acids. V gave up 5 bases and J gave up 5 bases; unmatched junction bases: 10. As DNA, the CDR3 is TGTGCCAGCAGTCAGTTCTCTAGCGGGGACAACGAGCAGTACTTC. This gives the protein CASSQFSSGDNEQYF.

The chain combines TRBV20-1 with TRBJ2-7; D possibly corresponds to TRBD2 (6 bases). The CDR3 runs 11 residues. Germline CDR1 reads DFQATT; CDR2 reads SNEGSKA (reference sequence). Trimming shortened V by 6 bases and J by 3 bases, and 9 bases separated the two germline ends. The CDR3 is CSAETSYEQYF. Written as DNA, the CDR3 is TGCAGTGCGGAGACTAGCTACGAGCAGTACTTC.

This clonotype was detected only a few times. V gene TRBV18 combines with J gene TRBJ2-5, with 7 bases lining up with TRBD2. CDR1 KGHSH and CDR2 LQKENI come from the germline V gene. The CDR3 length is 16 residues. The junction had 8 bases not matched to a gene; V was cut back by 2 bases and J by 2 bases. The CDR3 here is CASSPGRGSLQETQYF. The CDR3 nucleotides are TGTGCCAGCTCACCAGGGAGGGGTTCCCTTCAAGAGACCCAGTACTTC.

V usage is TRBV5-4 and J usage is TRBJ1-1; 9 nucleotides match TRBD1. The ends lost 4 bases at V and 1 base at J; junction bases unmatched: 8. The CDR3 has 16 amino acids. CDR1 and CDR2 from the germline V gene are SGHNT and YYREEE (reference sequence). The DNA of the CDR3 is TGTGCCAGCAGCAAACCCGGGACAGGGACGAACACTGAAGCTTTCTTT. It is translated as CASSKPGTGTNTEAFF.

The chain combines TRBV19 with TRBJ2-7; D possibly matches TRBD1 or TRBD2 (6 bases each). The length of the CDR3 is 14 residues. Germline CDR1 and CDR2: LNHDA and SQIVND (reference sequence). With 5 bases removed from V and 6 bases from J, the gap between germline ends came to 17 bases. CDR3 region: CASSFSKGGGEQYF. CDR3 nucleotides: TGTGCCAGTAGTTTCTCGAAGGGGGGCGGCGAGCAGTACTTC.

This clonotype was counted only a few times. V and J are TRBV2 and TRBJ1-1; D is possibly TRBD1 (5 bases). V was shortened by 4 bases and J by 1 base, with 7 bases between the two germline ends. This CDR3 has 13 amino acids. Germline-derived CDR1 and CDR2 are SNHLY and FYNNEI. The CDR3 sequence: CASSGGGNTEAFF. Here the CDR3 DNA reads TGTGCCAGCAGTGGCGGGGGGAACACTGAAGCTTTCTTT.

This clonotype has only a few counts. The gene calls are TRBV20-1 and TRBJ1-2; TRBD1 is a possible D gene (5 bases). Per the germline V gene, CDR1 is DFQATT and CDR2 is SNEGSKA (reference sequence). The CDR3 is made up of 11 amino acids. The V end lost 3 bases, the J end lost 8 bases, and 10 bases lay between the germline ends. In nucleotides, the CDR3 is TGCAGTGCTAGCCCTAGGGGCGGCTACACCTTC. Translation gives CSASPRGGYTF.

This clonotype occurred a few times. The chain couples TRBV7-2 to TRBJ1-1; the D is unclear. V was shortened by 4 bases and J by 0 bases, with 12 bases between the two germline ends. Looked up from germline, CDR1 is SGHTA and CDR2 is FQGNSA. The CDR3 covers 15 residues. The CDR3 bases are TGTGCCAGCAGCTCCGAGGGTCTGATGAACACTGAAGCTTTCTTT. Its translation is CASSSEGLMNTEAFF.

This clonotype turned up a few times. The chain links TRBV11-2 to TRBJ1-2, with a weak D call TRBD1 (6 bases). Germline V lookup: CDR1 SGHAT, CDR2 FQNNGV. Trimming shortened V by 5 bases and J by 1 base, and 14 bases separated the two germline ends. The CDR3 has 15 residues. CDR3 in amino acids: CASSTSGQYNYGYTF. In DNA, the CDR3 is TGTGCCAGCAGCACCTCCGGACAGTATAACTATGGCTACACCTTC.

The chain links TRBV7-2 to TRBJ1-1; possible D gene TRBD1, 6 bases. Germline CDR1 reads SGHTA; CDR2 reads FQGNSA. This CDR3 is built from 13 residues. The ends were cut back, 0 bases at V and 4 bases at J, with 6 bases in the middle. CDR3 protein: CASSLAGATEAFF. CDR3 in DNA: TGTGCCAGCAGCTTAGCGGGGGCCACTGAAGCTTTCTTT.

J is TRBJ1-1 and V is TRBV5-4; a possible D gene is TRBD1 (5 bases). Per germline, CDR1 SGHNT and CDR2 YYREEE (reference sequence). The V end was cut by 2 bases, the J end by 5 bases, with 16 bases between. There are 15 residues in the CDR3. The CDR3 DNA sequence: TGTGCCAGCAGCTTTCGGGGCGAAGTGATTACTGAAGCTTTCTTT. Its protein is CASSFRGEVITEAFF.

This clonotype was detected only a few times. The chain links TRBV6-1 to TRBJ2-2; no reliable D call. The V end lost 0 bases, the J end lost 5 bases, and 13 bases lay between the germline ends. Germline CDR1 is MNHNS and CDR2 is SASEGT. The CDR3 contains 16 residues. The CDR3 bases are TGTGCCAGCAGTGAAGCGGCTCTGGGCAGTACCGGGGAGCTGTTTTTT. Its translation is CASSEAALGSTGELFF.

J is TRBJ2-7 and V is TRBV6-1; D uncertain. CDR3 size: 12 residues. Germline V CDR1 and CDR2: MNHNS, SASEGT. Trimming removed 7 bases at V and 2 bases at J, with 9 bases between. CDR3 DNA: TGTGCCAGCACCAGGATGGCCTACGAGCAGTACTTC. Its protein is CASTRMAYEQYF.

The chain employs TRBV12-3 or TRBV12-4 and TRBJ1-3; D call uncertain. This CDR3 is 15 amino acids long. Trimming stripped 0 bases from V and 4 bases from J, with 10 bases between. The CDR3 loop reads CASSLAGRGGNTIYF. CDR3 bases: TGTGCCAGCAGTTTAGCGGGCAGAGGGGGAAACACCATATATTTT.

The rearrangement links TRBV27 to TRBJ1-1; tentatively, D is TRBD1 (5 bases). The CDR3 is 16 amino acids. Trimming took off 6 bases at V and 6 bases at J, with 23 bases between the two ends. CDR1 and CDR2 (germline): MNHEY, SMNVEV (reference sequence). CDR3 sequence (DNA): TGTGCCAGCAGCGCCGGCTTGGGGCAGGGAGGCGCTGAAGCTTTCTTT. This sequence encodes CASSAGLGQGGAEAFF.

CDR3 nucleotide sequence: TGTGCCAGCAGCCCCACCCGGGGGGCTGGGACTTTCTTT. Protein: CASSPTRGAGTFF. The chain couples TRBV5-8 to TRBJ1-1, with D perhaps TRBD1 (6 bases). The ends were cut back, 4 bases at V and 12 bases at J, with 19 bases in the middle. This CDR3 region has 13 residues. Germline V CDR1 and CDR2: SGHTS, YDEGEE. The whole variable domain, remainder taken from reference TRBV5-8 and TRBJ1-1, is EAGVTQSPTHLIKTRGQQATLRCSPISGHTSVYWYQQALGLGLQFLLWYDEGEERNRGNFPPRFSGRQFPNYSSELNVNALELEDSALYLCASSPTRGAGTFFGQGTRLTVV.

The J gene is TRBJ1-5, the V gene TRBV4-2; no clear D. Germline-derived CDR1 and CDR2 are LGHNA and YNFKEQ. Deletions cut 0 bases from V and 3 bases from J, with 12 bases between. CDR3 length: 16 residues. The chain's CDR3 is CASSQEPGILNQPQHF. The CDR3 DNA reads TGTGCCAGCAGCCAAGAACCGGGGATCCTCAATCAGCCCCAGCATTTT.

V and J are TRBV10-2 and TRBJ1-1, with D possibly matching TRBD1 (5 bases). The V gene's germline CDR1 is WSHSY and CDR2 SAAADI. V gave up 0 bases and J gave up 4 bases, with 9 bases separating them. The CDR3 extends over 14 amino acids. The CDR3 protein is CASSESWGSTEAFF. The CDR3 region has the DNA TGCGCCAGCAGTGAGTCGTGGGGCAGCACTGAAGCTTTCTTT.